These T cell receptor beta chains were read from a single sample in a study of naive and memory T cell subsets. From the UMI-ligation and nested PCR reads, TCRdb called clonotypes with MiXCR, one entry per CDR3 protein. The data show 95,000 to 150,000 distinct CDR3 sequences, around a third seen once. The source material was central memory CD4+ T cells from blood. All receptors come from a human donor in good health. Each CDR3 is given with its conserved first and last residue. A D gene is named only where the DNA matches it firmly. Clone size is not always given. Where it is, it says once, few, many or a class for expanded clones.

V gene	D gene	J gene	clone size	CDR3 DNA	CDR3 protein
TRBV12-3/TRBV12-4	TRBD2	TRBJ2-4	few	TGTGCCAGCAGCCGACTAGCGGGACTAGCCAAAAACATTCAGTACTTC	CASSRLAGLAKNIQYF
TRBV7-2	.	TRBJ2-7	few	TGTGCCAGCAGCTCGGGAATCTACGAGCAGTACTTC	CASSSGIYEQYF
TRBV7-2	.	TRBJ2-2	.	TGTGCCAGCAGCTTAGGGACGGGGGAGCTGTTTTTT	CASSLGTGELFF
TRBV20-1	TRBD1	TRBJ1-2	many	TGCAGTGTGGACAGGGGGGACTATGGCTACACCTTC	CSVDRGDYGYTF
TRBV6-6	.	TRBJ2-1	.	TGTGCCAGCACCTCCGGGGCGTTGGGCGAGCAGTTCTTC	CASTSGALGEQFF
TRBV5-1	TRBD2	TRBJ2-5	few	TGCGCCAGCAGCCGGGGGACTAGCGGCCAAGAGACCCAGTACTTC	CASSRGTSGQETQYF
TRBV27	TRBD2	TRBJ2-1	few	TGTGCCAGCCAAAGCGGGAGGGTCTACAATGAGCAGTTCTTC	CASQSGRVYNEQFF
TRBV12-5	TRBD2	TRBJ2-1	few	TGTGCTAGTGGTTTGGTACGATCGCGGGAGGGCTACAATGAGCAGTTCTTC	CASGLVRSREGYNEQFF
TRBV6-6	.	TRBJ1-5	.	TGTGCCAGCAGCTTCGGACAGCACAATCAGCCCCAGCATTTT	CASSFGQHNQPQHF
TRBV28	TRBD1	TRBJ2-2	.	TGTGCCAGCAGTCCCATATGGGGACAGGGGGGAACCGGGGAGCTGTTTTTT	CASSPIWGQGGTGELFF
TRBV6-5	.	TRBJ2-6	few	TGTGCCAGCAGCGCTATCAGGGTTTCTGGGGCCAACGTCCTGACTTTC	CASSAIRVSGANVLTF
TRBV12-3/TRBV12-4	.	TRBJ2-7	.	TGTGCCAGCAGTTTCAGGGGGGGTTCCTACGAGCAGTACTTC	CASSFRGGSYEQYF
TRBV20-1	TRBD2	TRBJ2-1	few	TGCAGTGCTAGAGGACTAGCGGGAGGTAGCTCCTACAATGAGCAGTTCTTC	CSARGLAGGSSYNEQFF
TRBV12-3/TRBV12-4	.	TRBJ1-5	.	TGTGCCAGCAGTCGGACAGCTAATAGCAATCAGCCCCAGCATTTT	CASSRTANSNQPQHF
TRBV4-1	.	TRBJ2-1	.	TGCGCCAGCAGCCGCTCCTCCTTACCGGGACTGGTCTACAATGAGCAGTTCTTC	CASSRSSLPGLVYNEQFF
TRBV6-2/TRBV6-3	TRBD1	TRBJ1-1	few	TGTGCCAGCAGTTATGAAGTTCTTAAAACAGGGGCCCAGAACACTGAAGCTTTCTTT	CASSYEVLKTGAQNTEAFF
TRBV28	TRBD2	TRBJ2-3	.	TGTGCCAGCACCCAGATAGCGGGAGGAGGCACAGATACGCAGTATTTT	CASTQIAGGGTDTQYF
TRBV9	TRBD2	TRBJ2-2	few	TGTGCCAGCAGGGCTACTAGCGGGAGCACCGGGGAGCTGTTTTTT	CASRATSGSTGELFF
TRBV12-3/TRBV12-4	.	TRBJ2-1	few	TGTGCCAGCAAACTCAGGGATAGCTCCTACAATGAGCAGTTCTTC	CASKLRDSSYNEQFF
TRBV5-6	.	TRBJ2-7	.	TGTGCCAGCAGCCTAAGCGGCCCCCACTACGAGCAGTACTTC	CASSLSGPHYEQYF
TRBV18	.	TRBJ2-7	.	TGTGCCAGCTCTCCGGCGGACGGGGCCGGCTACGAGCAGTACTTC	CASSPADGAGYEQYF
TRBV6-5	.	TRBJ2-7	few	TGTGCCAGCAGGCCGACACTCATGGGCGCCTACGAGCAGTACTTC	CASRPTLMGAYEQYF
TRBV5-1	TRBD2	TRBJ2-1	many	TGCGCCAGCAGCCCAATGCGGGGGAGCCATGAGCAGTTCTTC	CASSPMRGSHEQFF
TRBV7-2	.	TRBJ2-3	many	TGTGCCAGCAGCCTACACCCGACAGCCTTCACAGATACGCAGTATTTT	CASSLHPTAFTDTQYF
TRBV20-1	.	TRBJ2-3	.	TGCAGTGCTTCTACAGGGTTTGAAAGCACAGATACGCAGTATTTT	CSASTGFESTDTQYF
TRBV7-8	TRBD1	TRBJ2-1	few	TGTGCCAGCAGCTCCCGGGACAGGGCTTGGTTCTTC	CASSSRDRAWFF
TRBV7-2	.	TRBJ2-4	few	TGTGCCAGCAGCATGGACAGCGTGAGGTACTTC	CASSMDSVRYF
TRBV29-1	.	TRBJ2-5	once	TGCAGCGTTGAAGATCTGGGTCATTTGGGGACCCAGTACTTC	CSVEDLGHLGTQYF
TRBV5-1	.	TRBJ2-1	.	TGCGCCAGCAGCTTGACCGGGTCCCAAAGCTCCTACAATGAGCAGTTCTTC	CASSLTGSQSSYNEQFF
TRBV7-9	.	TRBJ2-3	few	TGTGCCAGCAGCTTCCTCTCCCCGAGCACAGATACGCAGTATTTT	CASSFLSPSTDTQYF